This T cell receptor (beta chain) stems from a study of blood T cell repertoires in COVID-19. In the study overall: Italy, Spain and the United States were the sources of the convalescent and acute COVID-19 samples. From T cells, B-cell-depleted T cells, or PBMCs came the material, which was cDNA or gDNA.

As concerns this clone: The germline gene is not matched at one end of the junction; a read error may be the cause.

The CDR3 length is 15 residues. Germline CDR1 is WNHNN and CDR2 is SYGVQD (reference sequence). In the original analysis: Estimation of nucleated cell counts relied on the amplification of reference gene primers. TCRdb's table, derived via immunoSEQ multiplex PCR, lists solely in-frame clones and lacks some. From that table come the V and J calls and clone size; the DNA was used to work out D and trimming. The sample holds about 77,000 clones, around three quarters seen once. The V gene is TRBV10-1, the J gene TRBJ1-6; 10 bases map to TRBD1. This TCR derives from an older woman with acute or convalescent COVID-19. The source material was peripheral blood. The DNA for the CDR3 is TGCCCCAGCAGTCGACAGGGGGCGACTAATTCACCCCTCCACTTT. Its protein is CPSSRQGATNSPLHF.